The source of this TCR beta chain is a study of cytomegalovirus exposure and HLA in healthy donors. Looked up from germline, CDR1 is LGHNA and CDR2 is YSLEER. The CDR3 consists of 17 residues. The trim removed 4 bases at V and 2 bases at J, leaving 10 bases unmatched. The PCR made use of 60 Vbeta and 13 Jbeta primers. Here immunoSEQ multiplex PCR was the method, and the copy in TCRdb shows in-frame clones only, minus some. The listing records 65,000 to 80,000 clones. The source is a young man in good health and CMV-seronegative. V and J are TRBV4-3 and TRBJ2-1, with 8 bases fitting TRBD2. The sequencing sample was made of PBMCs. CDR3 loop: CASSRQASGPPYNEQFF. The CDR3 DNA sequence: TGCGCCAGCAGCCGACAGGCTAGCGGGCCGCCCTACAATGAGCAGTTCTTC.